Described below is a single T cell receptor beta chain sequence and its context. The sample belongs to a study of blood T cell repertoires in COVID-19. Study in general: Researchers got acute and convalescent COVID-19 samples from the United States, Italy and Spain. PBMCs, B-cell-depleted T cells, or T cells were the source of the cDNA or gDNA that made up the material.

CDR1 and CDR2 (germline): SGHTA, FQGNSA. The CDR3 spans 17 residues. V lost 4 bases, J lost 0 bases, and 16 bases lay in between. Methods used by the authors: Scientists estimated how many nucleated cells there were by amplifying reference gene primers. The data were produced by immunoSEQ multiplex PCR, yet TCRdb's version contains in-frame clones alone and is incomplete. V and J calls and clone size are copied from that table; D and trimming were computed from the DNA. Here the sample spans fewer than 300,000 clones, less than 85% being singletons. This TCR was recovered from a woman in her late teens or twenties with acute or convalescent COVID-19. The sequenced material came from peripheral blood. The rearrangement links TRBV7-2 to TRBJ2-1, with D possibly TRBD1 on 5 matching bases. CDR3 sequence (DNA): TGTGCCAGCAGCTCCCCCCTGGGGCGGAACTCCTACAATGAGCAGTTCTTC. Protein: CASSSPLGRNSYNEQFF.